The 25 T cell receptor beta chains below were found in one sample sequenced in a study of blood T cell repertoires in COVID-19 (dated by TCRdb to about 2020). Library preparation used the immunoSEQ multiplex PCR assay. TCRdb carries this immuneACCESS record with in-frame sequences only. Its versions omit some clonotypes, under half of them owing to an unresolved V gene in the studies checked, with the rest unexplained. This sample comprises 150,000 to 200,000 clones, just under 90% of them detected only once. The ten largest clones capture approximately 4% of the sample. The sample consisted of peripheral blood. These receptors were obtained from a man in his late teens or twenties with active or convalescent COVID-19.

The chain has TRBV6-6 and TRBJ2-3; possibly TRBD1 for D (6 bases). CDR3 length: 12 residues. V shed 11 bases and J shed 2 bases, with 11 bases lying between them. The germline gives CDR1 MNHNY, CDR2 SVGAGI (reference sequence). The CDR3: CAGRTDTDTQYF. CDR3 DNA: TGTGCCGGACGGACAGACACAGATACGCAGTATTTT.

This clone was counted a single time. The gene calls are TRBV5-1 and TRBJ2-1; TRBD2 might be the D (6 bases). Germline CDR1 is SGHRS and CDR2 is YFSETQ. The V end lost 2 bases, the J end lost 6 bases, and 12 bases lay between the germline ends. There are 14 residues in the CDR3. The CDR3 protein is CASSFGGLGNEQFF. CDR3 nucleotides: TGCGCCAGCAGCTTCGGGGGTCTCGGCAATGAGCAGTTCTTC.

The chain uses TRBV3-1 (or the pseudogene TRBV3-2) and TRBJ2-3, with a tentative D call TRBD2 (7 bases). Trimming took off 0 bases at V and 3 bases at J, with 16 bases between the two ends. This CDR3 has 17 amino acids. Germline V gene lookup returns CDR1 LGHDT and CDR2 YNNKEL (reference sequence). This CDR3 is CASSQDPYREGTDTQYF. CDR3 nucleotide sequence: TGTGCCAGCAGCCAAGATCCGTACAGGGAGGGGACAGATACGCAGTATTTT.

The chain has TRBV24-1 and TRBJ1-5; 9 nucleotides agree with TRBD1. With 3 bases clipped from V and 6 bases from J, the junction kept 2 bases outside the gene matches. Germline assignment: CDR1 KGHDR and CDR2 SFDVKD. The CDR3 loop spans 14 amino acids. In DNA form, the CDR3 reads TGTGCCACCAGTGATCCGGGACAGGGTCAGCCCCAGCATTTT. This codes for CATSDPGQGQPQHF.

V usage is TRBV5-4 and J usage is TRBJ2-7; 9 nucleotides align to TRBD1. V gave up 2 bases and J gave up 1 base; unmatched junction bases: 1. The germline V gene encodes CDR1 SGHNT and CDR2 YYREEE (reference sequence). The CDR3 totals 14 residues. For the CDR3, the DNA is TGTGCCAGCAGCTTCGGACAGGGGTCCTACGAGCAGTACGTC. Its translation: CASSFGQGSYEQYV.

The genes are TRBV5-1 and TRBJ2-1, with TRBD2 matching over 8 bases. V lost 5 bases to trimming and J lost 0 bases; unmatched junction nucleotides: 4. The CDR3 is 15 residues long. Looked up from germline, CDR1 is SGHRS and CDR2 is YFSETQ. Here the CDR3 DNA reads TGCGCCAGCAGGCGGGAGGCTAGCTCCTACAATGAGCAGTTCTTC. This codes for CASRREASSYNEQFF.

This chain joins TRBV28 and TRBJ2-1; the match to TRBD2 covers 7 bases. Per germline, CDR1 MDHEN and CDR2 SYDVKM. V gave up 5 bases and J gave up 3 bases; unmatched junction bases: 4. CDR3 length: 14 residues. DNA of the CDR3: TGTGCCAGCAGTACCGGCGGGGGCTACAATGAGCAGTTCTTC. Translation gives CASSTGGGYNEQFF.

The genes are TRBV6-4 and TRBJ1-6; D gene uncertain. Germline assignment: CDR1 MRHNA and CDR2 SNTAGT. The CDR3 loop spans 14 amino acids. V was clipped by 4 bases and J by 6 bases, with 10 bases between them. CDR3 in amino acids: CASSVMSSNSPLHF. Here the CDR3 DNA reads TGTGCCAGCAGTGTGATGAGTAGTAATTCACCCCTCCACTTT.

The chain links TRBV19 to TRBJ1-1; a possible D gene is TRBD1 (5 bases). V was trimmed by 6 bases and J by 1 base, leaving 12 bases between them. This CDR3 is built from 14 residues. CDR1 and CDR2 (germline): LNHDA, SQIVND (reference sequence). CDR3 bases: TGTGCCAGTAGATTCGGTGGGGCGAACACTGAAGCTTTCTTT. It yields the protein CASRFGGANTEAFF.

CDR3 sequence reads: CASKQGLSQPQHF. The CDR3, as DNA: TGTGCCAGTAAACAGGGCCTTAGCCAGCCCCAGCATTTT. This chain uses TRBV2 with TRBJ1-5; perhaps TRBD1 as D (6 bases). The V end was cut by 9 bases, the J end by 7 bases, with 16 bases between. The CDR3 runs to 13 residues. CDR1 and CDR2 (germline): SNHLY, FYNNEI.

The chain recombines TRBV24-1 with TRBJ2-2, with D maybe TRBD1 (6 bases). Germline assignment: CDR1 KGHDR and CDR2 SFDVKD. CDR3 size: 15 residues. Trimming stripped 0 bases from V and 9 bases from J, with 13 bases between. The CDR3 spells CATSDLQLGGRELFF. The CDR3 DNA is TGTGCCACCAGTGATTTGCAACTAGGGGGTAGGGAGCTGTTTTTT.

The V gene is TRBV11-2, the J gene TRBJ2-1, with D possibly being TRBD1 (6 bases). Trimming removed 10 bases at V and 7 bases at J, with 17 bases between. CDR3 length: 13 amino acids. Germline lookup yields CDR1 SGHAT and CDR2 FQNNGV. The CDR3 spells CATQGPRVNEQFF. In DNA form, the CDR3 reads TGTGCCACCCAGGGGCCCCGGGTTAATGAGCAGTTCTTC. Complete variable domain (other parts from reference TRBV11-2 and TRBJ2-1): EAGVAQSPRYKIIEKRQSVAFWCNPISGHATLYWYQQILGQGPKLLIQFQNNGVVDDSQLPKDRFSAERLKGVDSTLKIQPAKLEDSAVYLCATQGPRVNEQFFGPGTRLTVL.

This chain links TRBV12-5 with TRBJ2-5, with 9 bases matching TRBD1. Germline CDR1 LGHNT, CDR2 FRNRAP. The junction had 17 bases not matched to a gene; V was cut back by 4 bases and J by 5 bases. CDR3 size: 18 residues. The CDR3 bases are TGTGCTAGTGGTTCCCACCCCAAACAGGGGGCGCTTCTGGAGACCCAGTACTTC. Protein product: CASGSHPKQGALLETQYF.

This chain links TRBV27 with TRBJ2-1; 9 nucleotides match TRBD2. The junction had 15 bases not matched to a gene; V was cut back by 5 bases and J by 4 bases. CDR1 and CDR2 from the germline V gene are MNHEY and SMNVEV (reference sequence). The CDR3 extends over 18 amino acids. The CDR3: CASSLTEERGVEYNEQFF. The DNA of the CDR3 is TGTGCCAGCAGTCTCACAGAAGAGCGGGGGGTAGAGTACAATGAGCAGTTCTTC.

The rearrangement links TRBV6-6 to TRBJ1-5; 7 bases are a match to TRBD1. The V segment lost 5 bases and the J segment 4 bases; nucleotides outside the gene matches: 5. This CDR3 region has 14 residues. CDR1 is MNHNY, CDR2 SVGAGI, per germline (reference sequence). The CDR3 region has the DNA TGTGCCAGCAGTCACGGGACAGTTAATCAGCCCCAGCATTTT. This gives the protein CASSHGTVNQPQHF.

The chain has TRBV5-1 and TRBJ2-1; 10 nucleotides line up with TRBD2. The CDR3 sequence is 18 residues long. V was pared by 0 bases and J by 7 bases, with 13 bases of the junction left unmatched. Germline CDR1 is SGHRS and CDR2 is YFSETQ. CDR3 amino acids: CASSLVPLSGGAGNEQFF. CDR3 sequence (DNA): TGCGCCAGCAGCTTGGTACCCCTAAGCGGGGGGGCCGGGAATGAGCAGTTCTTC.

CDR3 sequence (DNA): TGTGCCACCAGTGTCCGCCCCTCGGCGGGGGGGTCAGATACGCAGTATTTT. Amino acid sequence: CATSVRPSAGGSDTQYF. The J gene is TRBJ2-3, the V gene TRBV24-1; 9 bases agree with TRBD2. Germline V CDR1 and CDR2: KGHDR, SFDVKD. V shed 5 bases and J 4 bases; nucleotides not matched to a gene: 12. CDR3 length: 17 amino acids.

This clone showed up just a few times. The gene calls are TRBV27 and TRBJ1-4; tentative D call: TRBD1 (6 bases). V lost 5 bases and J lost 4, with 14 bases in between. The CDR3 is 15 amino acids. In germline, CDR1 is MNHEY, CDR2 SMNVEV (reference sequence). CDR3 protein: CASSLTGPHNEKLFF. The CDR3 DNA reads as TGTGCCAGCAGTCTTACAGGGCCCCATAATGAAAAACTGTTTTTT.

The chain employs TRBV23-1 and TRBJ1-2; 9 nucleotides agree with TRBD1. TRBV23-1 is noted as an ORF with a role that remains uncertain. The CDR3 contains 13 residues. The ends lost 7 bases at V and 4 bases at J; junction bases unmatched: 4. CDR3 coding DNA: TGCGCCAGCACCTCACAGGGGGCCTATGGCTACACCTTC. This translates into CASTSQGAYGYTF.

J is TRBJ1-2 and V is TRBV19; the match to TRBD1 covers 8 bases. The CDR3 contains 12 residues. The germline V gene has CDR1 LNHDA and CDR2 SQIVND (reference sequence). After removal of 9 bases from V and 5 bases from J, the junction contained 5 bases not matched to a gene. The CDR3 loop reads CASARQGYGYTF. DNA for the CDR3: TGTGCCAGCGCCCGACAGGGGTATGGCTACACCTTC.

This clone came up once. The gene calls are TRBV5-4 and TRBJ1-1; D may be TRBD1 (5 bases). Germline values: CDR1 SGHNT, CDR2 YYREEE (reference sequence). V was clipped by 1 base and J by 4 bases, with 17 bases between them. The CDR3 runs 16 residues. The CDR3 loop reads CASSLSGGKGGTEAFF. In DNA form, the CDR3 reads TGTGCCAGCAGCTTGTCCGGGGGGAAGGGCGGCACTGAAGCTTTCTTT.

The genes are TRBV25-1 and TRBJ2-1; the D gene is possibly TRBD1 (7 bases). CDR3 length: 15 amino acids. The V gene lost 3 bases and the J gene lost 7 bases, with 16 bases spanning the gap. CDR1 MGHDK and CDR2 SYGVNS come from the germline V gene. The CDR3 is CASSDDRAGGNEQFF. The CDR3 DNA is TGTGCCAGCAGTGATGACAGGGCAGGGGGGAATGAGCAGTTCTTC.

The V gene is TRBV11-3, the J gene TRBJ2-3; 8 bases map to TRBD2. Germline V gene data show CDR1 as SGHNT and CDR2 as YENEEA. With 5 bases clipped from V and 6 bases from J, the junction kept 16 bases outside the gene matches. This CDR3 region has 17 residues. CDR3 in amino acids: CASSILESGRAQDTQYF. In nucleotides, the CDR3 is TGTGCCAGCAGCATCCTGGAGAGCGGGAGAGCACAGGATACGCAGTATTTT. The entire variable domain, with the rest obtained from reference TRBV11-3 and TRBJ2-3, is as follows: EAGVVQSPRYKIIEKKQPVAFWCNPISGHNTLYWYLQNLGQGPELLIRYENEEAVDDSQLPKDRFSAERLKGVDSTLKIQPAELGDSAVYLCASSILESGRAQDTQYFGPGTRLTVL.

The V gene is TRBV27, the J gene TRBJ1-5; TRBD1 is a possible D gene (6 bases). V was trimmed by 2 bases and J by 7 bases, leaving 18 bases between them. CDR3 length equals 16 residues. Germline CDR1 is MNHEY and CDR2 is SMNVEV (reference sequence). This chain's CDR3 is CASSLLRGGLRQPQHF. The CDR3 DNA is TGTGCCAGCAGTTTACTCCGCGGGGGCCTCAGGCAGCCCCAGCATTTT.

The gene calls are TRBV29-1 and TRBJ2-5; TRBD1 aligns across 9 bases. Germline-derived CDR1 and CDR2 are SQVTM and ANQGSEA. There are 13 residues in the CDR3. V gave up 7 bases and J gave up 4 bases; unmatched junction bases: 7. CDR3 sequence: CSGKTGGRETQYF. In DNA, the CDR3 is TGCAGCGGCAAAACAGGGGGCCGAGAGACCCAGTACTTC.